The rows below give T cell receptor beta chains drawn from one sample of a study of cytomegalovirus exposure and HLA in healthy donors. Generated by immunoSEQ multiplex PCR, the TCRdb table keeps only in-frame clones and is missing some. The sample holds 98,000 or so clones, about three quarters seen once. Sequenced sample: PBMCs. These receptors all stem from a man aged 55 to 69 in good health and CMV-seropositive. CDR3s include the opening cysteine and the closing phenylalanine or tryptophan. A D gene is named only where the DNA matches it firmly. The listing skips clone size in some rows; elsewhere it reads once, few, many or a size class.

>TRBV27|NA|TRBJ1-2|NA
TGTGCCAGCAGCTATGGGGCAGGTAACTATGGCTACACCTTC
CASSYGAGNYGYTF
>TRBV6-5|TRBD1|TRBJ1-3|NA
TGTGCCAGCAGTGACAGGGTCGGAAACACCATATATTTT
CASSDRVGNTIYF
>TRBV7-6|TRBD1|TRBJ2-1|NA
TGTGCCAGCAGCTTCGACCCGTCGGACAGGGACTCCTACAATGAGCAGTTCTTC
CASSFDPSDRDSYNEQFF
>TRBV12-5|TRBD2|TRBJ2-1|NA
TGTGCTAGTGGTTCCTCGTCCGGGACTAGCGGGGTTCGGAGCACCTACAATGAGCAGTTCTTC
CASGSSSGTSGVRSTYNEQFF
>TRBV5-1|TRBD1|TRBJ1-2|NA
TGCGCCAGCTTCTCTCGACAGGGAGCTGTCGGCTACACCTTC
CASFSRQGAVGYTF
>TRBV10-3|TRBD2|TRBJ2-5|NA
TGTGCCATCAGTGAGCGGGGGGGCCAGGAGACCCAGTACTTC
CAISERGGQETQYF
>TRBV18|TRBD1|TRBJ1-2|NA
TGTGCCAGCTCACCCCTGGGACAGGGGGATGGCTACACCTTC
CASSPLGQGDGYTF
>TRBV6-1|NA|TRBJ2-2|NA
TGTGGAGAGAGGAGGGAAGATACCGGGGAGCTGTTTTTT
CGERREDTGELFF
>TRBV1|NA|TRBJ2-3|NA
TGCACCAGCAGCCGTGGGACTAGCGGGTCGCAGTATTTT
CTSSRGTSGSQYF
>TRBV29-1|NA|TRBJ2-1|NA
TGCAGCGCGGGCAGGCAGGGCGGAGAGCAGTTCTTC
CSAGRQGGEQFF
>TRBV15|NA|TRBJ2-6|few
TGTGCCACCAGCAGAGACCTGCTTTACAGGGAAACTGGGGCCAACGTCCTGACTTTC
CATSRDLLYRETGANVLTF
>TRBV6-1|NA|TRBJ1-1|NA
TGTGCCAGCAGTGAGCCAGGTTCTATGGGCACTGAAGCTTTCTTT
CASSEPGSMGTEAFF
>TRBV28|NA|TRBJ1-4|NA
TGTGCCAGCAGTTCCTTCGGTGCAACTAATGAAAAACTGTTTTTT
CASSSFGATNEKLFF
>TRBV7-9|NA|TRBJ2-7|NA
TGTGCCAGCAGCTTCCGGACAGCCAAGAGCTCCTACGAGCAGTACTTC
CASSFRTAKSSYEQYF
>TRBV7-6|TRBD1|TRBJ1-1|NA
TGTGCCAGCAGCCATAGCAGGGGACAGGGAAACACTGAAGCTTTCTTT
CASSHSRGQGNTEAFF
>TRBV19|TRBD2|TRBJ2-1|NA
TGTGCCAGTAGTATAGATCCGGGAGCGGGGACCTTATACAATGAGCAGTTCTTC
CASSIDPGAGTLYNEQFF
>TRBV5-1|TRBD2|TRBJ2-2|NA
TGCGCCAGCACCCTCGGGGGGGCCGGGGAGCTGTTTTTT
CASTLGGAGELFF
>TRBV5-1|TRBD2|TRBJ2-7|NA
TGCGCCAGCAGCTTGGGTTTTAGCGGGGGGTATGACGAGCAGTACTTC
CASSLGFSGGYDEQYF
>TRBV6-1|TRBD1|TRBJ1-2|NA
TGTGCCAGCATATCCCGGGACAGGGGGCCTTATGGCTACACCTTC
CASISRDRGPYGYTF
>TRBV5-1|NA|TRBJ2-6|NA
TGCGCCAGCAGCTTGAACAGTAACTCTGGGGCCAACGTCCTGACTTTC
CASSLNSNSGANVLTF
>TRBV7-7|NA|TRBJ2-5|NA
TGTGCTAGCACCACCCTAACCGGGTTAGGGACCCAGTACTTC
CASTTLTGLGTQYF
>TRBV6-1|TRBD1|TRBJ1-3|NA
TGTGCCAGCACAGGACAGGGGCCTGGAAACACCATATATTTT
CASTGQGPGNTIYF
>TRBV15|NA|TRBJ2-1|NA
TGTGCCACCAGCAGAGAGGGGGGATTAAGCTCCTACAATGAGCAGTTCTTC
CATSREGGLSSYNEQFF
>TRBV4-3|TRBD1|TRBJ2-1|NA
TGCGCCAGCAGCCAAGTTGATACAGGGGGCAATGAGCAGTTCTTC
CASSQVDTGGNEQFF
>TRBV18|TRBD1|TRBJ2-5|NA
TGTGCCAGCTCACTGAAACAGGGGATATACCAAGAGACCCAGTACTTC
CASSLKQGIYQETQYF
>TRBV10-3|TRBD1|TRBJ1-1|few
TGTGCCATCAGTTACGGGACAGGGGTTTTGTGGACTGAAGCTTTCTTT
CAISYGTGVLWTEAFF
>TRBV5-1|NA|TRBJ2-3|NA
TGCGCCAGCAGAACTTCCCAGGGCACAGATACGCAGTATTTT
CASRTSQGTDTQYF
>TRBV5-6|NA|TRBJ2-7|NA
TGTGCCAGCAGCCGCGCCATGATGAGCTCCTACGAGCAGTACTTC
CASSRAMMSSYEQYF
>TRBV5-1|TRBD2|TRBJ2-1|NA
TGCGCCAGCAGCCCGAAGGCGCGGGGGGCGTACAATGAGCAGTTCTTC
CASSPKARGAYNEQFF
>TRBV5-1|NA|TRBJ1-1|NA
TGCGCCAGCAGCCCCTATGGTCGGGGGGCGATTGAAGCTTTCTTT
CASSPYGRGAIEAFF